This TCR beta chain was identified during a study of early T cells in non-severe SARS-CoV-2 infection. Overall study: The input, bulk RNA from unsorted whole blood, was sequenced, and chains were unpaired. Study observations and caveats: Sequences matched to VDJdb favored anti-spike CD8 responses, while private and CD4 specificities were missed.

This clonotype has at least ten counts. Its antigen is not identified. This CDR3 comprises 17 residues. V was pared by 4 bases and J by 1 base, with 17 bases between. TCRdb re-called the 5' RACE reads through MiXCR, storing one row per CDR3 protein. The sample records 26,000 or so distinct CDR3 sequences, 4.6% being singletons. The rearrangement uses TRBV12-3 or TRBV12-4 and TRBJ2-1; D is possibly TRBD2 (6 bases). The specimen was whole blood, collected at baseline. The TCR sequence derives from an adult who was a healthcare worker with PCR-confirmed SARS-CoV-2 infection or an uninfected control (not recorded which). The CDR3 nucleotides are TGTGCCAGCAGTTCCCCGGGACTCCCACCATCCTACAATGAGCAGTTCTTC. This sequence encodes CASSSPGLPPSYNEQFF.